The next 12 T cell receptor beta chains were all read from a single sample in a study of cytomegalovirus exposure and HLA in healthy donors. PCR involved 60 Vbeta and 13 Jbeta primers. Using immunoSEQ multiplex PCR, the repertoire was profiled, and TCRdb retains in-frame clones only, with some absent. The table records about 160,000 clones, roughly 88% of them present only once. The sequencing sample was made of PBMCs. The receptors originated from a woman aged 18 to 35 in good health and CMV-seronegative.

This clone was seen only once. The chain links TRBV5-4 to TRBJ2-1; 7 nucleotides agree with TRBD1. Germline CDR1 and CDR2: SGHNT and YYREEE (reference sequence). The CDR3 is 16 amino acids. Germline trimming cut 2 bases from V and 0 bases from J; bases unmatched to any gene: 5. The CDR3 is CASSLGGASSYNEQFF. Here the CDR3 DNA reads TGTGCCAGCAGCTTAGGGGGCGCGAGCTCCTACAATGAGCAGTTCTTC.

V is TRBV29-1 and J is TRBJ2-1; a weak D match, TRBD2 (8 bases). The V end was cut by 4 bases, the J end by 6 bases, with 16 bases between. CDR1 and CDR2 (germline): SQVTM, ANQGSEA. This CDR3 region has 14 residues. CDR3 coding DNA: TGCAGCGTTGCGGGAGGGGGCATGGTCAATGAGCAGTTCTTC. Protein product: CSVAGGGMVNEQFF.

This chain links TRBV18 with TRBJ1-2, with D uncertain. The germline V and J ends were trimmed by 3 bases and 0 bases, with 14 bases remaining between them. CDR1 is KGHSH, CDR2 LQKENI, per germline. The CDR3 length is 16 residues. CDR3 region: CASSPATRRPNYGYTF. The CDR3 nucleotides are TGTGCCAGCTCACCCGCGACCCGGCGGCCTAACTATGGCTACACCTTC.

This chain uses TRBV11-2 with TRBJ1-1, with D uncertain. CDR3 length: 13 amino acids. The germline gives CDR1 SGHAT, CDR2 FQNNGV. V was clipped by 5 bases and J by 1 base, with 8 bases between them. This CDR3 reads CASSRGRNTEAFF. CDR3 nucleotides: TGTGCCAGCAGCAGAGGTAGGAACACTGAAGCTTTCTTT.

This clone has more than one count but fewer than ten. The chain carries TRBV10-3 and TRBJ2-1; a weak D match, TRBD2 (6 bases). The CDR3 has 14 amino acids. Trimming pared 2 bases from V and 10 bases from J, leaving 15 bases between. Germline V CDR1 and CDR2: ENHRY, SYGVKD. DNA for the CDR3: TGTGCCATCAGTGAGCGTTTCGGGGGTCAAGAGCAGTTCTTC. It translates to CAISERFGGQEQFF.

The rearrangement links TRBV9 to TRBJ1-6; TRBD1 might be the D (5 bases). This CDR3 has 14 residues. V shed 0 bases and J shed 6 bases, with 7 bases lying between them. Germline V gene sequence: CDR1 SGDLS, CDR2 YYNGEE. The CDR3 region has the DNA TGTGCCAGCAGCGTAGGCCAGGGTAATTCACCCCTCCACTTT. Its protein is CASSVGQGNSPLHF.

The gene calls are TRBV4-1 and TRBJ2-1; no definite D call. Germline V lookup: CDR1 MGHRA, CDR2 YSYEKL. This CDR3 contains 16 residues. V lost 6 bases and J 0 bases, leaving 15 bases between the germline ends. This CDR3 reads CASSQRGESSYNEQFF. The CDR3 DNA reads TGCGCCAGCAGTCAAAGAGGAGAGAGCTCCTACAATGAGCAGTTCTTC.

This rearrangement joins TRBV6-4 to TRBJ1-1; unclear D gene. Germline loops: CDR1 MRHNA, CDR2 SNTAGT. Trimming took off 6 bases at V and 1 base at J, with 9 bases between the two ends. CDR3 size: 13 residues. The chain's CDR3 is CASREVPNTEAFF. The CDR3 coding sequence is TGTGCCAGCAGGGAGGTACCGAACACTGAAGCTTTCTTT.

The J gene is TRBJ2-7, the V gene TRBV5-1, with a possible D match to TRBD1 (7 bases). Germline assignment: CDR1 SGHRS and CDR2 YFSETQ. The V end was cut by 4 bases, the J end by 0 bases, with 20 bases between. CDR3 size: 17 residues. The CDR3 sequence is CASSPRQGGKSSYEQYF. CDR3 coding DNA: TGCGCCAGCAGCCCCCGACAGGGCGGGAAGAGCTCCTACGAGCAGTACTTC.

This clone has a single count. The chain joins TRBV19 to TRBJ2-2, with a tentative D call TRBD2 (6 bases). Trimming took 7 bases from V and 0 from J, leaving 12 bases between them. The CDR3 loop spans 15 amino acids. Germline-derived CDR1 and CDR2 are LNHDA and SQIVND (reference sequence). CDR3 DNA sequence: TGTGCCAGTAAACGCCCGGGAGCGAACACCGGGGAGCTGTTTTTT. It codes for CASKRPGANTGELFF.

V gene TRBV5-1 combines with J gene TRBJ2-3; 11 nucleotides align to TRBD2. Trimming at V came to 4 bases and at J to 2 bases, leaving 15 bases not matched to a gene. Germline V CDR1 and CDR2: SGHRS, YFSETQ. This CDR3 has 19 amino acids. The CDR3 loop reads CASSRIPGTSGSNTDTQYF. CDR3 DNA: TGCGCCAGCAGCCGAATCCCCGGGACTAGCGGCTCAAACACAGATACGCAGTATTTT.

This clone occurred a few times. The CDR3, as DNA: TGTGCCAGCAGTCGGACAGGAAACTATGGCTACACCTTC. This gives the protein CASSRTGNYGYTF. The genes are TRBV6-6 and TRBJ1-2; 7 positions agree with TRBD1. Trimming cost V 5 bases and J 2 bases; bases outside gene matches: 2. Germline loops: CDR1 MNHNY, CDR2 SVGAGI (reference sequence). The CDR3 consists of 13 residues.